A single sample gave rise to the 15 T cell receptor beta chains below, sequenced in a study of post-analysis software for immune sequencing data (dated by TCRdb to the mid-2010s). Antigens of these TCRs are unknown. To prepare the library, PCR was applied. The sequencing machine was an Illumina HiSeq 2500. Unique molecular identifiers were incorporated into TCR beta cDNA libraries to reduce PCR and sequencing biases. Through fastp at Q25 and MiXCR, TCRdb rebuilt clones from the public reads, retaining in-frame beta chains. Identical CDR3 proteins give one entry, which carries the most common genes and DNA. The sample records hundreds of thousands of distinct CDR3 sequences, around a third of which are singletons. The top ten hold roughly 13% of the sample. Findings and caveats that apply to the study as a whole: Patients showed significantly higher frequencies than controls for several TRBV segments, among them TRBV5-6, TRBV5-1 and TRBV20-1.

Material: blood. These receptors all come from a girl aged 5-17 years with multiple sclerosis.

Only a few counts were recorded for this clonotype. The chain uses TRBV6-2 or TRBV6-3 and TRBJ2-5, with unresolved D. The tail of the sequence fits TRBJ2-7 better, so the J call may be wrong. Germline V gene data show CDR1 as MNHEY and CDR2 as SVGEGT. The CDR3 has 11 amino acids. The CDR3, as DNA: TGTGCCAGCAGTTACGCCCTCGAGCAGTACTTC. It codes for CASSYALEQYF.

The J gene is TRBJ2-3, the V gene TRBV9, with D unclear. The germline V and J ends were trimmed by 0 bases and 4 bases, with 12 bases remaining between them. Germline V gene lookup returns CDR1 SGDLS and CDR2 YYNGEE. The CDR3 is made up of 15 amino acids. The CDR3 reads CASSVDISRADTQYF. The DNA of the CDR3 is TGTGCCAGCAGCGTAGACATTAGCCGCGCAGATACGCAGTATTTT.

CDR3 DNA sequence: TGTGCCAGCAGCCAACAGGGGGCTGGGGAGACCCAGTTCTTC. It specifies CASSQQGAGETQFF. The genes are TRBV3-1 and TRBJ2-5, with 8 bases aligning to TRBD1. TRBJ2-1 explains the end of the DNA better; the J call may be wrong. In germline, CDR1 is LGHDT, CDR2 YNNKEL (reference sequence). The CDR3 runs 14 residues.

This clonotype was counted only a few times. The chain is built from TRBV5-6 and TRBJ1-1, with a tentative D call TRBD1 (6 bases). This CDR3 contains 14 residues. Trimming shortened V by 2 bases and J by 4 bases, and 12 bases separated the two germline ends. Germline V lookup: CDR1 SGHDT, CDR2 YYEEEE. CDR3 nucleotides: TGTGCCAGCAGCTTCTTACAGGGTACCACTGAAGCTTTCTTT. Translated, it gives CASSFLQGTTEAFF.

This clonotype was recorded once. The rearrangement joins TRBV9 to TRBJ2-3; D ambiguous. V was cut by 0 bases and J by 8 bases, with 10 bases left in between. The CDR3 length is 13 residues. From germline, CDR1 is SGDLS and CDR2 YYNGEE. The CDR3 DNA reads as TGTGCCAGCAGCGTAGCTACGTCGGGTACGCAGTATTTT. Its protein product is CASSVATSGTQYF.

This sequence joins TRBV28 and TRBJ2-3, with D possibly matching TRBD2 (7 bases). Trimming left V 4 bases short and J 4 bases short, with 15 bases between. The V gene's germline CDR1 is MDHEN and CDR2 SYDVKM. This CDR3 spans 15 amino acids. This CDR3 reads CASSSGAGASDTQYF. Here the CDR3 DNA reads TGTGCCAGCAGTTCGGGGGCGGGGGCCTCAGATACGCAGTATTTT.

There are a few counts of this clonotype. The chain couples TRBV6-2 or TRBV6-3 to TRBJ2-3; unclear D gene. The CDR3 is 10 amino acids. Trimming removed 9 bases from V and 5 bases from J, with 6 bases in between. Germline V lookup: CDR1 MNHEY, CDR2 SVGEGT. The CDR3 DNA is TGTGCCAGGAGACAAGATACGCAGTATTTT. Translated: CARRQDTQYF.

This chain links TRBV28 with TRBJ2-7; 8 nucleotides align to TRBD1. V lost 7 bases and J lost 4; bases outside the gene matches: 12. Germline CDR1 MDHEN, CDR2 SYDVKM. The length of the CDR3 is 15 residues. CDR3: CASIPAGTGGYEQYF. CDR3 DNA: TGTGCCAGCATCCCGGCCGGGACAGGTGGGTACGAGCAGTACTTC.

This clonotype was observed at least ten times. A read error is possible here, since a much larger clone lies one base away. The chain recombines TRBV15 with TRBJ2-7; TRBD1 matches 9 bases. CDR1 LNHNV and CDR2 YYDKDF come from the germline V gene (reference sequence). This CDR3 contains 14 residues. The CDR3 loop is CATSGDRGRNEQYF. The CDR3 DNA sequence: TGTGCCACCAGCGGAGACAGGGGGAGAAACGAGCAGTACTTC. Full variable domain (rest looked up from reference TRBV15 and TRBJ2-7): DAMVIQNPRYQVTQFGKPVTLSCSQTLNHNVMYWYQQKSSQAPKLLFHYYDKDFNNEADTPDNFQSRRPNTSFCFLDIRSPGLGDTAMYLCATSGDRGRNEQYFGPGTRLTVT.

Only a few counts were recorded for this clonotype. Given a much more abundant clone one base away, this may be a read error. The chain joins TRBV12-3 or TRBV12-4 to TRBJ2-3; the match to TRBD2 covers 13 bases. CDR3 length: 15 amino acids. The CDR3 region has the DNA TGTGCCAGCAGAATGGGACTAGCGGGGACAGATACGGAGTATTTT. Protein sequence: CASRMGLAGTDTEYF.

The rearrangement links TRBV19 to TRBJ2-5; D uncertain. V lost 1 base and J 0 bases, leaving 3 bases between the germline ends. Per germline, CDR1 LNHDA and CDR2 SQIVND (reference sequence). The CDR3 consists of 13 residues. The CDR3 DNA sequence: TGTGCCAGTAGTATAGGACACCAAGAGACCCAGTACTTC. Its translation is CASSIGHQETQYF.

This clonotype appeared a few times. V is TRBV7-2 and J is TRBJ2-5, with TRBD2 matching 7 bases. The CDR3 spans 13 residues. V gave up 5 bases and J gave up 4 bases; unmatched junction bases: 4. Per the germline V gene, CDR1 is SGHTA and CDR2 is FQGNSA. The CDR3 loop reads CASSPGLLETQYF. For the CDR3, the DNA is TGTGCCAGCAGCCCGGGACTACTAGAGACCCAGTACTTC.

V gene TRBV7-9 combines with J gene TRBJ2-1, with D perhaps being TRBD1 or TRBD2 (7 bases each). This CDR3 is 12 amino acids long. The germline gives CDR1 SEHNR, CDR2 FQNEAQ (reference sequence). Between the trimmed V and J ends, which lost 9 bases and 7 bases, there was a span of 13 bases. DNA of the CDR3: TGTGCCAGTGACAGGGAGGGGAATGAGCAGTTCTTC. This codes for CASDREGNEQFF.

The J gene is TRBJ2-1, the V gene TRBV29-1; tentative D call: TRBD1 (6 bases). Trimming removed 6 bases from V and 0 bases from J, with 9 bases in between. The germline V gene encodes CDR1 SQVTM and CDR2 ANQGSEA. The CDR3 is 13 residues long. The CDR3 DNA follows: TGCAGCGTGGACAGCAGCTCCTACAATGAGCAGTTCTTC. It translates to CSVDSSSYNEQFF.

The CDR3 loop is CSVEKETQYF. CDR3 DNA: TGCAGCGTTGAAAAGGAGACCCAGTACTTC. J is TRBJ2-5 and V is TRBV29-1; D is ambiguous. The V end lost 2 bases, the J end lost 5 bases, and 3 bases lay between the germline ends. Germline V gene data show CDR1 as SQVTM and CDR2 as ANQGSEA. The CDR3 consists of 10 residues.